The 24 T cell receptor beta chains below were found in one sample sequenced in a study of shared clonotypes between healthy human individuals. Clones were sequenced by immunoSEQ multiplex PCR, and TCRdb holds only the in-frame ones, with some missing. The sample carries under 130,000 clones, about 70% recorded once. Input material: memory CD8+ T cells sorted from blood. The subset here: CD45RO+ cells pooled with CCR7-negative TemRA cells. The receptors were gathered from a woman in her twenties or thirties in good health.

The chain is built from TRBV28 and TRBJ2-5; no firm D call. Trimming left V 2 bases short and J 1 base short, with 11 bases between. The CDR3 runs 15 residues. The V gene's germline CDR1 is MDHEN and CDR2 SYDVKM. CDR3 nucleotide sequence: TGTGCCAGCAGTTTAGCGGCGAGGCCCCAAGAGACCCAGTACTTC. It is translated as CASSLAARPQETQYF.

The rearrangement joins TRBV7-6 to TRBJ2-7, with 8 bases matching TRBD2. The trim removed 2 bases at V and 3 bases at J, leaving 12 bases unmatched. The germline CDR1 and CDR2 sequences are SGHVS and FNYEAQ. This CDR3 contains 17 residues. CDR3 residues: CASSLSSFRGLGYEQYF. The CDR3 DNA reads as TGTGCCAGCAGCTTAAGTAGTTTCCGGGGACTAGGCTACGAGCAGTACTTC.

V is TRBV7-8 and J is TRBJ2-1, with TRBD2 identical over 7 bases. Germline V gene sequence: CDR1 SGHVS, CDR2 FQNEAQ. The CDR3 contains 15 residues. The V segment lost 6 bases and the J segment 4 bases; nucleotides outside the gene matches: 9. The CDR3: CASRSFSGRYNEQFF. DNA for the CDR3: TGTGCCAGCAGATCTTTTAGCGGGCGGTACAATGAGCAGTTCTTC.

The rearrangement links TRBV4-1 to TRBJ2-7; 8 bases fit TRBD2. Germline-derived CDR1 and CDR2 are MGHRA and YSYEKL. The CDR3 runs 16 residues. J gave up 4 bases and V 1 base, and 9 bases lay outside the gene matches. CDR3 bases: TGCGCCAGCAGCCAAGGACAGCGGGAGAAGGTATACGAGCAGTACTTC. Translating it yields CASSQGQREKVYEQYF.

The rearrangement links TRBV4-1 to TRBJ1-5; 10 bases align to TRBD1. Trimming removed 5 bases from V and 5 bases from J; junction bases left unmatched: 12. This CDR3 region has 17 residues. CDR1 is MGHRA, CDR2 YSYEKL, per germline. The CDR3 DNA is TGCGCCAGCAGCGACGGGATGGAGGGACAGGGGCATCAGCCCCAGCATTTT. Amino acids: CASSDGMEGQGHQPQHF.

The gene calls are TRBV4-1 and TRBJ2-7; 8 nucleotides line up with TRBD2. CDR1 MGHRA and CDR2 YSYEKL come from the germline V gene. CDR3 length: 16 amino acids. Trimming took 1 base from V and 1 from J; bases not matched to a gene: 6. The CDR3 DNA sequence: TGCGCCAGCAGCCAAGGATTAGCGGGAAGGTCCTACGAGCAGTACTTC. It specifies CASSQGLAGRSYEQYF.

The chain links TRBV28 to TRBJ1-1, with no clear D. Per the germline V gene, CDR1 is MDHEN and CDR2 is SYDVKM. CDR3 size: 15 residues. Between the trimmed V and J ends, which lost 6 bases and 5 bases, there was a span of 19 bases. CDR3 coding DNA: TGTGCCAGCAGGCCAATCCCATCAGGTCGGACTGAAGCTTTCTTT. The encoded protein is CASRPIPSGRTEAFF.

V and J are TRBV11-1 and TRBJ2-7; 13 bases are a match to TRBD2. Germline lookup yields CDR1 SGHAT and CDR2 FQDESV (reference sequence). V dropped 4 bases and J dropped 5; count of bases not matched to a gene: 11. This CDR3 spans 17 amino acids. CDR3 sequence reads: CASSSRWTSGSPHEQYF. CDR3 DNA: TGTGCCAGCAGCTCCCGATGGACTAGCGGGAGCCCCCACGAGCAGTACTTC.

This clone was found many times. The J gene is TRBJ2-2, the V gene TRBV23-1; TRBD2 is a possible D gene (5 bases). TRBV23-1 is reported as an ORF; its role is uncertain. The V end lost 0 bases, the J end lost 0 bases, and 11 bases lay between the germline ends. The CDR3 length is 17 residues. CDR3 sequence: CASSQSAAFPNTGELFF. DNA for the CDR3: TGCGCCAGCAGTCAATCAGCGGCTTTCCCGAACACCGGGGAGCTGTTTTTT.

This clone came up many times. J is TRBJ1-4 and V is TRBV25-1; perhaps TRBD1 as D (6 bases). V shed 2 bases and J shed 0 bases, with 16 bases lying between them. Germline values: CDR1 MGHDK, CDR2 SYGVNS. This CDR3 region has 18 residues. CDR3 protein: CASSEALSRTATNEKLFF. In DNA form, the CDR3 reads TGTGCCAGCAGTGAAGCTCTCTCCCGGACAGCAACTAATGAAAAACTGTTTTTT. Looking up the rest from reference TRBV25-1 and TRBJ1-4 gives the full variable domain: EADIYQTPRYLVIGTGKKITLECSQTMGHDKMYWYQQDPGMELHLIHYSYGVNSTEKGDLSSESTVSRIRTEHFPLTLESARPSHTSQYLCASSEALSRTATNEKLFFGSGTQLSVL.

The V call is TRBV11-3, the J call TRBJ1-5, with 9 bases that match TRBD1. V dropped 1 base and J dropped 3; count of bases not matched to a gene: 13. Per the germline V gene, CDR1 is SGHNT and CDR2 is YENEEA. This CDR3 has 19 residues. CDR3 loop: CASSLGLPLGQGSNQPQHF. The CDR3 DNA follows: TGTGCCAGCAGCTTAGGATTACCCCTAGGACAGGGGTCCAATCAGCCCCAGCATTTT.

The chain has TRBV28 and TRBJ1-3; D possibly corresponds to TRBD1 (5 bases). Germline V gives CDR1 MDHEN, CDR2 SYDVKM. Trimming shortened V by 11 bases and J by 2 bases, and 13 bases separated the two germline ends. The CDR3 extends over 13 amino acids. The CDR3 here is CASGGGTGNTIYF. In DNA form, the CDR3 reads TGTGCCTCCGGCGGGGGAACTGGAAACACCATATATTTT.

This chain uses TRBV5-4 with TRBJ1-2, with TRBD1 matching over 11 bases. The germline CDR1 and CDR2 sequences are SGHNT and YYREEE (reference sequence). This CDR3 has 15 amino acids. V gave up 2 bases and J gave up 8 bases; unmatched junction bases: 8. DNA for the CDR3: TGTGCCAGCAGCTTCTGGACAGGGGGCACATCCGGCTACACCTTC. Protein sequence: CASSFWTGGTSGYTF.

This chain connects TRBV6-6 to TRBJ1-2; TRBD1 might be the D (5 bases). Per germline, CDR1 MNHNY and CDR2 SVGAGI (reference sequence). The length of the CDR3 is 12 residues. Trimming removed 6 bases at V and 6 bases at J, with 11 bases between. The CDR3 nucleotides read TGTGCCAGCAGAGAGGGGCGGGATGGCTACACCTTC. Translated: CASREGRDGYTF.

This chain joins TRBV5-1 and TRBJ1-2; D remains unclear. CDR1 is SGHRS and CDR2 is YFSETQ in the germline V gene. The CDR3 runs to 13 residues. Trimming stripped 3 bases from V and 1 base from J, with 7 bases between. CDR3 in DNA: TGCGCCAGCAGCTGGGAGGTTAACTATGGCTACACCTTC. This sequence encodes CASSWEVNYGYTF.

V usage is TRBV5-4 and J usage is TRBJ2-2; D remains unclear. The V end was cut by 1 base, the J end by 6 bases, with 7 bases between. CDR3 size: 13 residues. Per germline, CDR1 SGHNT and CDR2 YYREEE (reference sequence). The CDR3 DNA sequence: TGTGCCAGCAGCTTGAACTCCCCCGGGGAGCTGTTTTTT. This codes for CASSLNSPGELFF.

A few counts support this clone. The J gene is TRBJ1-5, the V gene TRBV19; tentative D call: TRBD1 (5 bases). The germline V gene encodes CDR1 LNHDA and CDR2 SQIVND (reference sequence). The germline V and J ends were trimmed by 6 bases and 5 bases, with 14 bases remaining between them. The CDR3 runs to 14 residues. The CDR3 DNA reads TGTGCCAGTAGGTCCGACAGATACGATCAGCCCCAGCATTTT. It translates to CASRSDRYDQPQHF. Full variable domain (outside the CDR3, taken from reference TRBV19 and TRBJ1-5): DGGITQSPKYLFRKEGQNVTLSCEQNLNHDAMYWYRQDPGQGLRLIYYSQIVNDFQKGDIAEGYSVSREKKESFPLTVTSAQKNPTAFYLCASRSDRYDQPQHFGDGTRLSIL.

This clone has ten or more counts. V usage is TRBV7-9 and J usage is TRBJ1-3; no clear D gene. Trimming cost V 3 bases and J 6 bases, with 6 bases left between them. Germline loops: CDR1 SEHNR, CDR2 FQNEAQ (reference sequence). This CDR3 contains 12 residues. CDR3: CASSLGQNTIYF. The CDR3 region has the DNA TGTGCCAGCAGCTTGGGCCAAAACACCATATATTTT.

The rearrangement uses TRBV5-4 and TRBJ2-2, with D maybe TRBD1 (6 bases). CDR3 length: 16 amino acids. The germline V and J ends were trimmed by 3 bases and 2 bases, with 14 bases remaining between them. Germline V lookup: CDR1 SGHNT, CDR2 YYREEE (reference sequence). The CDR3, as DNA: TGTGCCAGCAGCTCGCCGGACAGAGCAAACACCGGGGAGCTGTTTTTT. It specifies CASSSPDRANTGELFF.

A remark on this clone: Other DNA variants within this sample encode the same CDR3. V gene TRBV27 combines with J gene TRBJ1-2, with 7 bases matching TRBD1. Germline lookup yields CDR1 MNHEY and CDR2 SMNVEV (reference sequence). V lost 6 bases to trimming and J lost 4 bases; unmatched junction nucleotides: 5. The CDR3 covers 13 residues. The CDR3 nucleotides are TGTGCCAGCAGCCCGGGACAGACCTATGGCTACACCTTC. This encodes CASSPGQTYGYTF.

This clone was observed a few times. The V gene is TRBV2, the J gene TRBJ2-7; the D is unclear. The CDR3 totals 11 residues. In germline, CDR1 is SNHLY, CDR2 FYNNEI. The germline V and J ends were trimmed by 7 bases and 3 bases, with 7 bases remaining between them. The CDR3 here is CASTDGYEQYF. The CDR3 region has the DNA TGTGCCAGCACAGACGGCTACGAGCAGTACTTC.

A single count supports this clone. The CDR3 sequence: CASSRQRDGYTF. As DNA, the CDR3 is TGCGCCAGCAGTAGGCAGAGGGATGGCTACACCTTC. This rearrangement joins TRBV5-1 to TRBJ1-2; no clear D gene. V was clipped by 5 bases and J by 6 bases, with 11 bases between them. CDR1 SGHRS and CDR2 YFSETQ come from the germline V gene. The CDR3 runs to 12 residues.

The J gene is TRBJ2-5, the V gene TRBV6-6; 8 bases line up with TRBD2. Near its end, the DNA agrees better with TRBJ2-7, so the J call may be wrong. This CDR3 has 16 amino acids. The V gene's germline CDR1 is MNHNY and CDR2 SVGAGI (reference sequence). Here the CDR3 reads CASSYSVSGGGYEQYF. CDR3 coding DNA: TGTGCCAGCAGTTACTCGGTGAGCGGGGGAGGCTACGAGCAGTACTTC.

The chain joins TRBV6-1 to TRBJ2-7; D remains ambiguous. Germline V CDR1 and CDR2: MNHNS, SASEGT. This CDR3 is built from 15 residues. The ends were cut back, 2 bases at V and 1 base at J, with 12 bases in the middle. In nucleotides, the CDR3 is TGTGCCAGCAGTGAACTTTCTGGCAGTTCCTACGAGCAGTACTTC. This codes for CASSELSGSSYEQYF.